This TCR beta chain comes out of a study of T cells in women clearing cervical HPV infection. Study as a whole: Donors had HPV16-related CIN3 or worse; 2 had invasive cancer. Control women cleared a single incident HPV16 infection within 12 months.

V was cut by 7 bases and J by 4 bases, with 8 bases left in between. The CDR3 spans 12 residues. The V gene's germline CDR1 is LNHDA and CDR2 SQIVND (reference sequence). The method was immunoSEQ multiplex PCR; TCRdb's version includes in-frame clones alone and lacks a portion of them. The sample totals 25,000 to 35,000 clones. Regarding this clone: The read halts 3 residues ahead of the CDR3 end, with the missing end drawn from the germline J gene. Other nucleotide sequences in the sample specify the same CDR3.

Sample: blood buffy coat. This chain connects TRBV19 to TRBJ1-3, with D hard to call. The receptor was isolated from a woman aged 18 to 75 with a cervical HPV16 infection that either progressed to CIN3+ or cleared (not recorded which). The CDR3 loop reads CASKGGGNTIYF. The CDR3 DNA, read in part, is TGTGCCAGTAAAGGTGGCGGAAACACC.